This TCR beta chain appears in the sequencing data of a study of response to subunit inactivated influenza vaccine. General study points: Researchers suggested that each seasonal influenza vaccination recruits few new T cells.

Points on this clonotype: Its antigen is unidentified.

MiXCR, run by TCRdb on the RT-PCR reads, gives a single entry per CDR3 protein. Found here are roughly 570,000 distinct CDR3 sequences, 12% to 15% of them singletons; the top ten hold approximately 10%. This sample comprised PBMCs from blood, obtained 11 to 12 days after vaccination. The sequence came from a man aged 50 to 60 who received an inactivated influenza vaccine.

This chain's CDR3 is CASSQGRTGNEQFF. In nucleotides, the CDR3 is TGTGCCAGCAGCCAAGGTCGCACCGGGAATGAGCAGTTCTTC. The V and J genes are TRBV3-1 and TRBJ2-1; D gene ambiguous. Germline assignment: CDR1 LGHDT and CDR2 YNNKEL (reference sequence). This CDR3 has 14 amino acids. V lost 1 base to trimming and J lost 7 bases, with 11 bases between them.